Each of the 19 T cell receptor beta chains below was sequenced from the same sample in a study of cytomegalovirus exposure and HLA in healthy donors. Assay: immunoSEQ multiplex PCR; the TCRdb copy retains only in-frame clones and omits some. The sample includes about 110,000 clones, approximately 90% of them seen just once. Sequenced material: PBMCs. Source of these receptors: a woman in her 30s in good health and CMV-seropositive.

This rearrangement joins TRBV18 to TRBJ2-3; TRBD2 matches at 11 bases. Germline V gene sequence: CDR1 KGHSH, CDR2 LQKENI. With V trimmed by 0 bases and J by 0 bases, 11 bases remained unmatched. The CDR3 spans 20 residues. Here the CDR3 reads CASSPPVGLAEQTSTDTQYF. In nucleotides, the CDR3 is TGTGCCAGCTCACCACCAGTGGGACTAGCGGAGCAAACTAGCACAGATACGCAGTATTTT. Complete variable domain (other parts from reference TRBV18 and TRBJ2-3): NAGVMQNPRHLVRRRGQEARLRCSPMKGHSHVYWYRQLPEEGLKFMVYLQKENIIDESGMPKERFSAEFPKEGPSILRIQQVVRGDSAAYFCASSPPVGLAEQTSTDTQYFGPGTRLTVL.

This clone was seen more than once but under ten times. The genes are TRBV4-1 and TRBJ2-2; the match to TRBD1 covers 8 bases. With V trimmed by 0 bases and J by 6 bases, 6 bases remained unmatched. From germline, CDR1 is MGHRA and CDR2 YSYEKL. The CDR3 runs 16 residues. CDR3 nucleotides: TGCGCCAGCAGCCAAGAACCTCGGACAGGGTCCGGGGAGCTGTTTTTT. This encodes CASSQEPRTGSGELFF.

The chain couples TRBV7-9 to TRBJ2-2; a weak D match, TRBD2 (6 bases). Germline V gene data show CDR1 as SEHNR and CDR2 as FQNEAQ (reference sequence). The CDR3 loop spans 14 amino acids. Between the trimmed V and J ends, which lost 3 bases and 6 bases, there was a span of 11 bases. The CDR3 DNA reads TGTGCCAGCAGCTTCAGGGAGGACCCCGGGGAGCTGTTTTTT. Translated: CASSFREDPGELFF.

This clone was counted once. V usage is TRBV4-1 and J usage is TRBJ2-5; D gene uncertain. V was pared by 3 bases and J by 0 bases, with 8 bases between. The CDR3 extends over 14 amino acids. Germline loops: CDR1 MGHRA, CDR2 YSYEKL. CDR3 sequence reads: CASSQEDNQETQYF. DNA of the CDR3: TGCGCCAGCAGCCAGGAAGACAACCAAGAGACCCAGTACTTC.

The CDR3, as DNA: TGTGCCAGCAGTTCAACAAGGCAGGGGTATGGCTACACCTTC. The encoded protein is CASSSTRQGYGYTF. The chain couples TRBV6-5 to TRBJ1-2; a possible D gene is TRBD1 (6 bases). The V end lost 4 bases, the J end lost 5 bases, and 14 bases lay between the germline ends. Germline V gene data show CDR1 as MNHEY and CDR2 as SVGAGI. This CDR3 is 14 amino acids long.

In its sample, this clone was seen once. The gene calls are TRBV5-5 and TRBJ1-1; 7 bases are a match to TRBD1. The CDR3 spans 14 residues. Germline trimming cut 5 bases from V and 7 bases from J; bases unmatched to any gene: 11. From germline, CDR1 is SGHKS and CDR2 YYEKEE (reference sequence). CDR3: CASSTQGGVGEAFF. In DNA form, the CDR3 reads TGTGCCAGCAGTACTCAGGGGGGCGTCGGTGAAGCTTTCTTT.

In its sample, this clone was seen a few times. CDR3 region: CSVDGQGRAFF. CDR3 DNA sequence: TGCAGCGTGGACGGACAGGGTAGAGCTTTCTTT. The chain combines TRBV29-1 with TRBJ1-1; TRBD1 aligns across 8 bases. The CDR3 is 11 residues long. Germline assignment: CDR1 SQVTM and CDR2 ANQGSEA. The ends lost 6 bases at V and 10 bases at J; junction bases unmatched: 7.

V and J are TRBV20-1 and TRBJ2-3; TRBD2 aligns across 7 bases. The CDR3 is 11 residues long. CDR1 DFQATT and CDR2 SNEGSKA come from the germline V gene (reference sequence). J gave up 10 bases and V 5 bases, and 6 bases lay outside the gene matches. CDR3 residues: CSAYGLEAQYF. CDR3 in DNA: TGCAGTGCTTATGGACTAGAGGCGCAGTATTTT.

The chain employs TRBV19 and TRBJ1-1; TRBD1 is a possible D gene (5 bases). The germline V gene encodes CDR1 LNHDA and CDR2 SQIVND (reference sequence). V gave up 6 bases and J gave up 1 base, with 6 bases separating them. The CDR3 length is 12 residues. This CDR3 reads CASSQGNTEAFF. The CDR3 DNA follows: TGTGCCAGTAGCCAGGGGAACACTGAAGCTTTCTTT.

The chain uses TRBV5-1 and TRBJ2-3; possibly TRBD2 for D (6 bases). The germline CDR1 and CDR2 sequences are SGHRS and YFSETQ. The CDR3 loop spans 15 amino acids. V was pared by 2 bases and J by 2 bases, with 12 bases between. In DNA, the CDR3 is TGCGCCAGCAGCTTCGGGGCGGGGCACACAGATACGCAGTATTTT. Encoded protein: CASSFGAGHTDTQYF. Combining the CDR3 with reference TRBV5-1 and TRBJ2-3 gives the whole variable domain KAGVTQTPRYLIKTRGQQVTLSCSPISGHRSVSWYQQTPGQGLQFLFEYFSETQRNKGNFPGRFSGRQFSNSRSEMNVSTLELGDSALYLCASSFGAGHTDTQYFGPGTRLTVL.

The rearrangement joins TRBV18 to TRBJ1-1, with D possibly matching TRBD1 (5 bases). Trimming cost V 1 base and J 4 bases, with 10 bases left between them. Germline CDR1 and CDR2: KGHSH and LQKENI. This CDR3 has 14 amino acids. CDR3 in amino acids: CASSPRQGGTEAFF. CDR3 DNA: TGTGCCAGCTCACCACGGCAGGGCGGCACTGAAGCTTTCTTT.

The chain carries TRBV19 and TRBJ1-4; perhaps TRBD1 as D (5 bases). This CDR3 has 12 residues. Germline-derived CDR1 and CDR2 are LNHDA and SQIVND (reference sequence). The germline V and J ends were trimmed by 11 bases and 11 bases, with 18 bases remaining between them. The CDR3: CAGRGRLGKLFF. CDR3 nucleotide sequence: TGTGCCGGAAGGGGTCGTTTGGGGAAACTGTTTTTT.

V and J are TRBV6-1 and TRBJ2-7, with 7 bases matching TRBD2. The junction had 8 bases not matched to a gene; V was cut back by 5 bases and J by 7 bases. The CDR3 is made up of 13 amino acids. CDR1 is MNHNS, CDR2 SASEGT, per germline. CDR3: CASSNGLVSEQYF. The CDR3 nucleotides read TGTGCCAGCAGTAACGGACTAGTCTCGGAGCAGTACTTC.

CDR3 nucleotides: TGTGCCAGCAGCTTAGTCGGGGGGTCACCCCTCCACTTT. It is translated as CASSLVGGSPLHF. The chain uses TRBV7-8 and TRBJ1-6; D is possibly TRBD1 (5 bases). The CDR3 sequence is 13 residues long. Trimming left V 1 base short and J 10 bases short, with 8 bases between. CDR1 is SGHVS, CDR2 FQNEAQ, per germline.

This chain uses TRBV29-1 with TRBJ1-1; unclear D gene. The CDR3 covers 11 residues. The V and J ends lost 5 bases and 11 bases respectively, with 15 bases between them. The germline CDR1 and CDR2 sequences are SQVTM and ANQGSEA. In nucleotides, the CDR3 is TGCAGCGTTCGGGCGGCCCGAGGGGCTTTCTTT. Translating gives CSVRAARGAFF. Complete variable domain (other parts from reference TRBV29-1 and TRBJ1-1): SAVISQKPSRDICQRGTSLTIQCQVDSQVTMMFWYRQQPGQSLTLIATANQGSEATYESGFVIDKFPISRPNLTFSTLTVSNMSPEDSSIYLCSVRAARGAFFGQGTRLTVV.

The chain employs TRBV7-2 and TRBJ1-2; 7 bases line up with TRBD1. CDR3 length equals 13 residues. The germline V gene encodes CDR1 SGHTA and CDR2 FQGNSA. Trimming cost V 5 bases and J 3 bases; bases outside gene matches: 3. CDR3 nucleotides: TGTGCCAGCAGCCTGGGACAGTACTATGGCTACACCTTC. Protein sequence: CASSLGQYYGYTF.

Only one count was recorded for this clone. The V gene is TRBV9, the J gene TRBJ2-7; 9 nucleotides match TRBD2. CDR1 is SGDLS, CDR2 YYNGEE, per germline. Trimming removed 5 bases from V and 2 bases from J; junction bases left unmatched: 11. The CDR3 runs to 16 residues. The CDR3 sequence: CASSPVSGGPPYEQYF. The CDR3 DNA follows: TGTGCCAGCAGTCCCGTTAGCGGGGGCCCTCCCTACGAGCAGTACTTC.

The CDR3 DNA reads TGTGCCAGCGCTGGGGAGCTAGCGGGCCCCAATGAGCAGTTCTTC. Residues: CASAGELAGPNEQFF. The chain uses TRBV11-2 and TRBJ2-1; 8 bases align to TRBD2. After removal of 8 bases from V and 6 bases from J, the junction contained 12 bases not matched to a gene. The CDR3 covers 15 residues. Per germline, CDR1 SGHAT and CDR2 FQNNGV.

The chain recombines TRBV9 with TRBJ1-1; 7 positions match TRBD1. Germline CDR1 reads SGDLS; CDR2 reads YYNGEE. Losses at the gene ends were 3 bases for V and 1 base for J; bases not matched to a gene: 3. The CDR3 has 14 residues. The CDR3 reads CASSEGQWNTEAFF. The CDR3, as DNA: TGTGCCAGCAGCGAGGGACAGTGGAACACTGAAGCTTTCTTT.